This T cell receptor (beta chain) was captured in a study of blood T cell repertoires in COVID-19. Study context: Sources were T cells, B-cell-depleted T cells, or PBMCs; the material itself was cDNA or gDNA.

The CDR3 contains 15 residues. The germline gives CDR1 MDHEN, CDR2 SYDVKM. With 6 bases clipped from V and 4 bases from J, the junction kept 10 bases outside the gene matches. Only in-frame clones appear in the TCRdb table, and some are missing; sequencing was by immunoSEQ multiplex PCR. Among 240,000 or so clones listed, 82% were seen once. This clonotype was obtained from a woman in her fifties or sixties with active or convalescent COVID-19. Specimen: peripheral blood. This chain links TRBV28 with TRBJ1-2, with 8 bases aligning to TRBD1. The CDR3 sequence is CASSLGYQGAYGYTF. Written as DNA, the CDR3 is TGTGCCAGCAGCCTGGGCTATCAGGGGGCCTATGGCTACACCTTC.